This T cell receptor beta chain was obtained from a study of CD8+CD57+ T cells in acquired aplastic anemia. Across the study: Healthy CD8+ samples averaged approximately 11 million reads. Study-wide findings and caveats: Patients and controls were not found to differ significantly in CD8+ Simpson's diversity. Fewer than 35 CD8+ CDR3 sequences occurred in both the patients and the controls.

The CDR3 spans 14 residues. Germline-derived CDR1 and CDR2 are SGHTA and FQGNSA. The template for TCR beta VDJ and CDR3 sequence profiling was genomic DNA. In TCRdb, the reads were re-called with MiXCR into one record per CDR3 protein. Of hundreds of thousands of distinct CDR3 sequences listed, under 80% are singletons. About this clonotype: Its specificity is not known. A junction end diverges from the germline sequence, so it may reflect a read error.

The clonotype was recovered from a human donor in good health, serving as a control. The sample consisted of sorted CD4+, CD8+, or CD8+CD57+ T cells (not recorded which) from PBMCs. The chain is built from TRBV7-2 and TRBJ1-6; D call uncertain. The CDR3 spells CASSLSGSIEPYFF. The CDR3 DNA reads TGTGCCAGCAGTTTGTCGGGGAGTATTGAGCCCTACTTCTTT.